These T cell receptor beta chains were read from a single sample in a study of human T cells and chemical hapten exposure. TCRdb ran MiXCR on the RACE reads and lists one entry per CDR3 protein. The sample includes roughly 380,000 distinct CDR3 sequences, less than 6.5% of them seen just once. The sample here was whole blood, taken in connection with sensitization to the hapten diphenylcyclopropenone (DPC). The receptors originated from a woman in her 50s with alopecia areata. Some clones in this sample may be carry-over from other donors' samples. Both conserved end residues are part of each CDR3. The order of the fields is D gene, V gene, clone size, J gene, CDR3 protein. The D gene is left open where the match is weak. Clone size is given for some rows only: seen once, a few or many times, or a class if the clone is expanded.

>TRBD1|TRBV30|-|TRBJ1-1
CAWDRGATEAFF
>-|TRBV29-1|-|TRBJ1-1
CSVETTNTEAFF
>TRBD2|TRBV5-1|-|TRBJ2-1
CASRDGGRTHEQFF
>-|TRBV29-1|many|TRBJ2-2
CSVMDLELFF
>-|TRBV7-9|-|TRBJ1-5
CASSPSESNQPQHF
>TRBD1|TRBV6-5|-|TRBJ1-6
CASSYLEGAGNSPLHF
>-|TRBV2|many|TRBJ1-3
CASSETGSGNTIYF
>TRBD2|TRBV10-2|-|TRBJ2-7
CASSLTSGGADEQYF
>TRBD2|TRBV18|many|TRBJ2-7
CASSPIPGTSGFEQYF
>-|TRBV7-9|few|TRBJ2-7
CASSPGNPPYEQYF
>TRBD1|TRBV12-3/TRBV12-4|many|TRBJ2-7
CASSRTGAGYEQYF
>-|TRBV5-1|many|TRBJ2-3
CASSLEGSIPDTQYF
>-|TRBV7-2|many|TRBJ1-1
CASSLKKWGTEAFF
>TRBD1|TRBV10-3|few|TRBJ1-4
CAILRGLGEKLFF
>-|TRBV12-3/TRBV12-4|few|TRBJ1-6
CASSLGGRGLGSPLHF
>TRBD1|TRBV6-1|many|TRBJ1-5
CASSLTGEFMVPQHF
>-|TRBV12-5|-|TRBJ2-3
CASGLLTSNTQYF
>-|TRBV12-3/TRBV12-4|many|TRBJ2-2
CASRSRGGGELFF
>TRBD2|TRBV6-6|-|TRBJ2-3
CASSPSTSGDTQYF